This T cell receptor beta chain came from a study of blood T cell repertoires in COVID-19. On the study more broadly: COVID-19 samples from acute and convalescent phases originated in the United States, Italy and Spain.

As handled by the study authors: Using reference gene primer amplification, nucleated cell counts were estimated. Sequencing was performed with immunoSEQ multiplex PCR; in TCRdb, only in-frame clones are kept and a portion is missing. D and trimming were read from the DNA, whereas the V and J calls and clone size are those reported in that table. Found here are some 500,000 clones, around 90% of them singletons; the top ten hold about 8%. The sequence came from a woman between 45 and 65 years old with COVID-19, enrolled during active disease. Sequencing was done on a sample of peripheral blood.

The CDR3 loop is CASSLRGASTDTQYF. The CDR3 region has the DNA TGTGCCAGCAGTTTAAGGGGCGCGAGCACAGATACGCAGTATTTT. This rearrangement joins TRBV28 to TRBJ2-3, with a possible D match to TRBD1 (5 bases). V lost 2 bases and J lost 0, with 9 bases in between. This CDR3 is built from 15 residues. CDR1 is MDHEN and CDR2 is SYDVKM in the germline V gene.